This T cell receptor (beta chain) derives from a study of CD8 T cells in ankylosing spondylitis (dated by TCRdb to 2017 to 2019). The study in broad terms: To find TCR variants linked to disease, the study profiled T cell receptor beta repertoires in ankylosing spondylitis patients and healthy donors. The full study cohort comprised around 25 ankylosing spondylitis patients and 85 to 120 healthy donors. Samples of peripheral blood were taken, and for ankylosing spondylitis patients, synovial fluid was collected as well.

Sequencing relied on an Illumina HiSeq 2500. Quantitative 5'-RACE with molecular barcodes was the method used to prepare the TCR beta libraries. Per the source publication's procedure: A new computational method based on a probabilistic model of VDJ rearrangement was used to identify disease-linked TCR variants. TCRdb trimmed public reads at Q25 via fastp, called clones via MiXCR and kept in-frame beta chains. Each entry merges the rows of one CDR3 protein and shows their most common DNA and genes. The V and J calls come from TCRdb's annotation, not from the publication. This sample holds just under 550,000 distinct CDR3 sequences; about an eighth were observed only once. The ten largest clones take up about 6.5% of the sample. V gives up 8 bases and J gives up 5 bases, and the segment between their germline ends measures 27 bases. The CDR3 sequence holds 17 residues, the cysteine and phenylalanine included. Left in the record is the CDR3 DNA by itself, 51 bases read in frame from the first base.

A remark on this clonotype: Its antigen remains unidentified. Within one base of it there is no much larger clone, and no base qualities were kept.

On the study overall, not on this receptor specifically: The disease-linked clones showed a CD8+ phenotype and occurred at relatively low frequencies in peripheral blood. Some motif variants had previously been reported in the synovial fluid and blood of reactive arthritis patients, which suggests shared mechanisms of disease initiation. A TCR beta motif made up of several highly homologous amino acid variants appeared to be characteristic of blood from ankylosing spondylitis patients. The disease-linked clones were reported to be significantly enriched in matched synovial fluid samples from ankylosing spondylitis patients.

Material for sequencing was blood, either unsorted or a sorted T cell fraction (not recorded which). The receptor comes from a male donor with ankylosing spondylitis. This chain is built from TRBV12-3 or TRBV12-4 and TRBJ2-5; TRBD2 could be the D gene, as 5 bases match. The CDR3 amino acid sequence is: CASSPRGPKAVGETQYF. The DNA sequence is as follows: TGTGCCAGCTCCCCCCGGGGTCCAAAGGCCGTGGGGGAGACCCAGTACTTC.